The entry below gives a single T cell receptor beta chain sequence along with its context. Trimming shortened V by 5 bases and J by 3 bases, and 10 bases separated the two germline ends. The CDR3 contains 13 residues. Looked up from germline, CDR1 is MNHEY and CDR2 is SVGAGI. Measured with immunoSEQ multiplex PCR; TCRdb has only the in-frame clones, and not every one. Of more than 200,000 clones listed, 87% were seen once; the top ten hold 6% to 7%. The sample comes from a study of blood T cell repertoires in COVID-19. Material: PBMCs or T cells enriched from blood (not recorded which). The rearrangement uses TRBV6-5 and TRBJ1-1, with D possibly being TRBD1 (5 bases). This TCR derives from a woman aged 30 to 39 with acute COVID-19. Written as DNA, the CDR3 is TGTGCCAGCAGTCGGACATGGGACACTGAAGCTTTCTTT. Its protein product is CASSRTWDTEAFF.